These 6 T cell receptor beta chains were sequenced from one sample in a study of response to subunit inactivated influenza vaccine. One entry per CDR3 protein results from TCRdb running MiXCR on the RT-PCR reads. The sample has approximately 530,000 distinct CDR3 sequences, 10% to 15% seen once. This specimen was PBMCs from blood, taken 40 to 50 days after vaccination. The receptors stem from a man aged 45 to 65 who received an inactivated influenza vaccine.

This clonotype was counted at least ten times. CDR3 sequence: CASSFRTSGIEREQYF. DNA for the CDR3: TGTGCCAGCAGCTTCCGGACTAGCGGGATAGAGAGAGAGCAGTACTTC. The chain joins TRBV5-6 to TRBJ2-7; 12 bases fit TRBD2. This CDR3 is built from 16 residues. Trimming took 2 bases from V and 7 from J; bases not matched to a gene: 10. Germline CDR1 reads SGHDT; CDR2 reads YYEEEE.

The sample holds a few counts of this clonotype. V usage is TRBV20-1 and J usage is TRBJ2-4; 9 nucleotides align to TRBD2. After removal of 3 bases from V and 8 bases from J, the junction contained 11 bases not matched to a gene. Per the germline V gene, CDR1 is DFQATT and CDR2 is SNEGSKA (reference sequence). CDR3 length: 15 residues. The DNA of the CDR3 is TGCAGTGCTAGCCTGTTTAGGACTAGCGATCACATTCAGTACTTC. Residues: CSASLFRTSDHIQYF.

This clonotype has just a few counts. The CDR3 region is CASSPGTSGRLEQYF. CDR3 in DNA: TGTGCCAGCAGCCCCGGGACTAGCGGCCGTCTCGAGCAGTACTTC. V gene TRBV14 combines with J gene TRBJ2-7; 11 bases map to TRBD2. The CDR3 consists of 15 residues. Unmatched junction bases numbered 8, after V lost 4 bases and J lost 6 bases. The germline CDR1 and CDR2 sequences are SGHDN and FVKESK.

This clonotype was seen only a few times. CDR3 nucleotides: TGTGCCAGCAGCCCCCACTCAACTAATGAAAAACTGTTTTTT. Translation gives CASSPHSTNEKLFF. The genes are TRBV7-9 and TRBJ1-4; D not resolved. Looked up from germline, CDR1 is SEHNR and CDR2 is FQNEAQ (reference sequence). The CDR3 covers 14 residues. V lost 5 bases and J lost 0, with 7 bases in between.

This clonotype was counted ten times or more. The junction departs from the called germline gene at one end, perhaps through a read error. This sequence joins TRBV7-9 and TRBJ2-7, with D perhaps given as TRBD1 or TRBD2 (5 bases each). CDR3 length: 14 residues. Germline CDR1 and CDR2: SEHNR and FQNEAQ (reference sequence). In DNA form, the CDR3 reads TGCGCCAGCAGCTTGGCGGCAGGGAGCTACGAGCAGTACTTC. Protein: CASSLAAGSYEQYF.

This clonotype was recorded a few times. The chain couples TRBV7-2 to TRBJ1-1; tentative D call: TRBD1 (6 bases). V dropped 3 bases and J dropped 8 bases, with 13 bases sitting between them. Germline V lookup: CDR1 SGHTA, CDR2 FQGNSA. The CDR3 length is 13 residues. CDR3 in amino acids: CASSFNPGTEAFF. The CDR3 DNA sequence: TGTGCCAGCAGCTTCAACCCGGGGACAGAAGCTTTCTTT.